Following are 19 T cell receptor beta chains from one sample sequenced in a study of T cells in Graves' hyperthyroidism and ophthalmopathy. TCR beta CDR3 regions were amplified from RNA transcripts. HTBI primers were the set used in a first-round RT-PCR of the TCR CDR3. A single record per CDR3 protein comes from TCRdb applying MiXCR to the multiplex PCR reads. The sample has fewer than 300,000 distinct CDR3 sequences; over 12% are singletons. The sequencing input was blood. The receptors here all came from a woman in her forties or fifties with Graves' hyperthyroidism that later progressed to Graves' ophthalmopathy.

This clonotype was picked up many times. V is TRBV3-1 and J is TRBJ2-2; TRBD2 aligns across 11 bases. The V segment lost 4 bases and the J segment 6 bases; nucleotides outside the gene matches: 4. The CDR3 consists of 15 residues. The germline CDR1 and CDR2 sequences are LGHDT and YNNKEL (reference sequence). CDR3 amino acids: CASSPETSGAGELFF. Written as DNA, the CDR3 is TGTGCCAGCAGCCCGGAGACTAGCGGGGCCGGGGAGCTGTTTTTT.

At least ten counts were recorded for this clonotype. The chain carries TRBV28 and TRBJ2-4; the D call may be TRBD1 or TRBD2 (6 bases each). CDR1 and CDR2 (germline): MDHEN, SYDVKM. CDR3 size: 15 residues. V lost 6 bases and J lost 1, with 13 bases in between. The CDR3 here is CASRTSGAAKNIQYF. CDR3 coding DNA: TGTGCCAGCAGGACCTCGGGGGCGGCCAAAAACATTCAGTACTTC.

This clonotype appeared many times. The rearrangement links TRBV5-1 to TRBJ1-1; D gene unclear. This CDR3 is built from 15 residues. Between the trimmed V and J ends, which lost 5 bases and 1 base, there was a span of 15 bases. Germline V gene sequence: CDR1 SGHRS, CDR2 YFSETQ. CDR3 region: CASRHSSTPNTEAFF. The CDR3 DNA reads TGCGCCAGCAGGCACAGTTCCACACCGAACACTGAAGCTTTCTTT.

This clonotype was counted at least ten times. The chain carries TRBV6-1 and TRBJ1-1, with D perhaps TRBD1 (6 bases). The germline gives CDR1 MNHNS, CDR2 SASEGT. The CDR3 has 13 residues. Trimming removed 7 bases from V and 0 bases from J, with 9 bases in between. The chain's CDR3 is CASKTGLNTEAFF. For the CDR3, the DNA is TGTGCCAGCAAAACAGGGCTGAACACTGAAGCTTTCTTT.

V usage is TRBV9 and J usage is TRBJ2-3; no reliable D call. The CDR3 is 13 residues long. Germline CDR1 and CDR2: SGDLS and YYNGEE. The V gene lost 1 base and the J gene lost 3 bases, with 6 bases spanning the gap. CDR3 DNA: TGTGCCAGCAGCGTACTAGAGACAGATACGCAGTATTTT. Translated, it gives CASSVLETDTQYF.

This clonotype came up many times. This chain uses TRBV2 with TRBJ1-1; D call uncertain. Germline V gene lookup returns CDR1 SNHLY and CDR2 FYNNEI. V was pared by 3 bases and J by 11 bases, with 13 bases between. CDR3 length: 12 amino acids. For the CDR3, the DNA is TGTGCCAGCAGTGAGGACTCCTTGGGGGCTTTCTTT. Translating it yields CASSEDSLGAFF.

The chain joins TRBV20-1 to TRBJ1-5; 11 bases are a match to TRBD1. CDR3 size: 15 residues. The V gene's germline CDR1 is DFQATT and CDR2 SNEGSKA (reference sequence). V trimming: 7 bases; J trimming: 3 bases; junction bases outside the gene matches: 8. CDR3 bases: TGCAGTGGGACCGGACAGGGGGCCTACAATCAGCCCCAGCATTTT. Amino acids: CSGTGQGAYNQPQHF.

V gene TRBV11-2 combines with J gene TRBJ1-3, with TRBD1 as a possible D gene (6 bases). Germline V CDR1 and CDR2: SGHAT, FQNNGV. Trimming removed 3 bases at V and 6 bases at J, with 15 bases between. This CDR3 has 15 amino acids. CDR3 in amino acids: CASSFSTGGANTIYF. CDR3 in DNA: TGTGCCAGCAGCTTCTCGACAGGCGGGGCAAACACCATATATTTT.

The CDR3 loop reads CASRGGGRTEAFF. Written as DNA, the CDR3 is TGTGCCAGCAGGGGGGGAGGGCGAACTGAAGCTTTCTTT. This chain uses TRBV9 with TRBJ1-1; a possible D gene is TRBD1 (5 bases). In germline, CDR1 is SGDLS, CDR2 YYNGEE. The V end lost 5 bases, the J end lost 5 bases, and 13 bases lay between the germline ends. The CDR3 has 13 amino acids.

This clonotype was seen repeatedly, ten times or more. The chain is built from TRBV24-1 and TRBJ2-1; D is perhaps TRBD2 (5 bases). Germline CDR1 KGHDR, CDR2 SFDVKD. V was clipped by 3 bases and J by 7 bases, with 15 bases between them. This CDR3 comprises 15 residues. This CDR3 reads CATSDPGLSGNEQFF. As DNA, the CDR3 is TGTGCCACCAGTGATCCGGGTCTTTCGGGGAATGAGCAGTTCTTC.

CDR3: CASSVRSSAKETQYF. DNA for the CDR3: TGTGCCAGCAGCGTTAGGTCTAGCGCGAAAGAGACCCAGTACTTC. The chain combines TRBV9 with TRBJ2-5; D is possibly TRBD2 (6 bases). CDR3 length: 15 amino acids. The ends were cut back, 2 bases at V and 3 bases at J, with 14 bases in the middle. Germline loops: CDR1 SGDLS, CDR2 YYNGEE. The full variable domain, with the rest looked up from reference TRBV9 and TRBJ2-5, is DSGVTQTPKHLITATGQRVTLRCSPRSGDLSVYWYQQSLDQGLQFLIQYYNGEERAKGNILERFSAQQFPDLHSELNLSSLELGDSALYFCASSVRSSAKETQYFGPGTRLLVL.

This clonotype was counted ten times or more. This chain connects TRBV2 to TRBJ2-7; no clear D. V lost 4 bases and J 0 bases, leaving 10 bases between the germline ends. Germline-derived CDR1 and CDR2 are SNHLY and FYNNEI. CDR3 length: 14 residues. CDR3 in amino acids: CASSGTLGSYEQYF. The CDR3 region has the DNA TGTGCCAGCAGTGGGACCCTTGGCTCCTACGAGCAGTACTTC.

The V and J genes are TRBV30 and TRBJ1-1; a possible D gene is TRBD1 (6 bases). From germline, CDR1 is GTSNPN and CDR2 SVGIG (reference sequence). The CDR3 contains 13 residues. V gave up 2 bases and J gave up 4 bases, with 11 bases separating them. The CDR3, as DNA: TGTGCCTGGAGTAAAGGGGGGGCCACTGAAGCTTTCTTT. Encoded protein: CAWSKGGATEAFF.

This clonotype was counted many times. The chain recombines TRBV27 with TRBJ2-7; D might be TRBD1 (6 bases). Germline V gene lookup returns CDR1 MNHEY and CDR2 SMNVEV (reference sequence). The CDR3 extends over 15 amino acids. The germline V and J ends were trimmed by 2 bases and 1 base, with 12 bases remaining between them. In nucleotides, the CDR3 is TGTGCCAGCAGTTTAAGGCAGGGGAGATCCTACGAGCAGTACTTC. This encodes CASSLRQGRSYEQYF.

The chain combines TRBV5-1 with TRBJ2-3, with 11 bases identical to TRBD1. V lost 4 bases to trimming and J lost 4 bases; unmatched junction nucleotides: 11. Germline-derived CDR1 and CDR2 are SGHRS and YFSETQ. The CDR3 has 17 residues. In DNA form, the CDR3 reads TGCGCCAGCAGCCTGTCCGGGGGACAGGGGGGGGCAGATACGCAGTATTTT. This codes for CASSLSGGQGGADTQYF.

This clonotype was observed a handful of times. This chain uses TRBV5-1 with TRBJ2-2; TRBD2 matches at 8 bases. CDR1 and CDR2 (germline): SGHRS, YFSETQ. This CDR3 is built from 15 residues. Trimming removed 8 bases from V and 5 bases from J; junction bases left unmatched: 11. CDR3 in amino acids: CASSPGTRRTGELFF. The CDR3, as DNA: TGCGCCAGTTCCCCCGGGACTAGGAGAACCGGGGAGCTGTTTTTT.

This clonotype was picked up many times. CDR3 sequence: CASSSWGLAEYNEQFF. CDR3 coding DNA: TGTGCCAGCAGCTCATGGGGACTAGCGGAATACAATGAGCAGTTCTTC. The chain has TRBV7-9 and TRBJ2-1, with 11 bases matching TRBD2. V lost 4 bases and J lost 4; bases outside the gene matches: 6. The germline gives CDR1 SEHNR, CDR2 FQNEAQ (reference sequence). CDR3 length equals 16 residues.

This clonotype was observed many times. CDR3 nucleotide sequence: TGCAGCGTTGGTGGGGTCAGCTCCTACGAGCAGTACTTC. This codes for CSVGGVSSYEQYF. J is TRBJ2-7 and V is TRBV29-1, with D unresolved. V lost 4 bases to trimming and J lost 0 bases, with 10 bases between them. CDR1 is SQVTM, CDR2 ANQGSEA, per germline. The CDR3 consists of 13 residues.

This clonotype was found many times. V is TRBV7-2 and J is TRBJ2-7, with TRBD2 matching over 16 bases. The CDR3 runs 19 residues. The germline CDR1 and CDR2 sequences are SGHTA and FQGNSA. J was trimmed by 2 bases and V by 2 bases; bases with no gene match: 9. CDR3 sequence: CASSLRGGLAGGSTYEQYF. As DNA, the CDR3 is TGTGCCAGCAGCTTAAGAGGGGGACTAGCGGGAGGGTCGACCTACGAGCAGTACTTC.